This T cell receptor (beta chain) emerged from a study of cytotoxic CD8 clonotypes in ibrutinib-treated CLL. Study-level results: There were few public clonotypes, and on treatment they contracted or stayed stable.

Trimming cost V 4 bases and J 2 bases; bases outside gene matches: 6. Germline lookup yields CDR1 LNHDA and CDR2 SQIVND (reference sequence). The CDR3 is 16 residues long. With regard to this clone: Antigen: not known.

Profiling relied on immunoSEQ multiplex PCR, and the TCRdb table lists in-frame clones only, not all of them. In the table there are around 10,000 clones, 79% of which are singletons. Library input was approximately 2.1 micrograms of DNA from cryopreserved PBMCs. The V and J genes are TRBV19 and TRBJ2-1; 9 bases align to TRBD1. The clonotype was recovered from a human donor with chronic lymphocytic leukemia. The specimen was PBMCs, collected at disease progression, from a patient treated with ibrutinib. The CDR3 protein is CASSKGQGPPYNEQFF. In DNA, the CDR3 is TGTGCCAGTAGTAAGGGACAGGGCCCTCCCTACAATGAGCAGTTCTTC.